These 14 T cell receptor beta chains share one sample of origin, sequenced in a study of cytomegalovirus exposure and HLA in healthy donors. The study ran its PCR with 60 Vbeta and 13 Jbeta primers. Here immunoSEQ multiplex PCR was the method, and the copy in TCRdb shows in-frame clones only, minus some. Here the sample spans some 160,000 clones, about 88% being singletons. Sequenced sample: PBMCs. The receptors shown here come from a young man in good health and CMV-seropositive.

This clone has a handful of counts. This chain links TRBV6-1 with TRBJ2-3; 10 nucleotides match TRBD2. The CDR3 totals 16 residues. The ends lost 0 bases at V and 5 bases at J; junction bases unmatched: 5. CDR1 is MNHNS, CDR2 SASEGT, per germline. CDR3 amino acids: CASSEAVASGRDTQYF. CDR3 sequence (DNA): TGTGCCAGCAGTGAAGCGGTGGCTAGCGGGAGAGATACGCAGTATTTT.

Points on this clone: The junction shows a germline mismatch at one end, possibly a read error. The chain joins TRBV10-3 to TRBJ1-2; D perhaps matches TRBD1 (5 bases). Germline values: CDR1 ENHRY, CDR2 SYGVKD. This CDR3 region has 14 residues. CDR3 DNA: TGTGCCAGCAGTTACCCCAGGGAGGGCTATGGCTACACCTTC. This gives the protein CASSYPREGYGYTF.

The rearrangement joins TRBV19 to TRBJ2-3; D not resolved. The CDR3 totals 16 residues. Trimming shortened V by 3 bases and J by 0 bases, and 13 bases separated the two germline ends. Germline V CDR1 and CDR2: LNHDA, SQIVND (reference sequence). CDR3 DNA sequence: TGTGCCAGTAGTATTGGAACAGACACTAGCACAGATACGCAGTATTTT. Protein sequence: CASSIGTDTSTDTQYF.

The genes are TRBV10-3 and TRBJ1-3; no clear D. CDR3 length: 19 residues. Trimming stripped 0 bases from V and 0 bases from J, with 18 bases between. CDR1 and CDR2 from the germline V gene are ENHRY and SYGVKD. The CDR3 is CAISESDRPAVYSGNTIYF. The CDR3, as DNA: TGTGCCATCAGTGAGTCGGATCGCCCAGCGGTGTACTCTGGAAACACCATATATTTT.

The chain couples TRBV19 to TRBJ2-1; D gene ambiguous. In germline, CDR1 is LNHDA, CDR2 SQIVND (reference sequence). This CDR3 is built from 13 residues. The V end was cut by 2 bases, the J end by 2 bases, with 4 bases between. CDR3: CASSIYTYNEQFF. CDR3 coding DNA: TGTGCCAGTAGTATATACACCTACAATGAGCAGTTCTTC. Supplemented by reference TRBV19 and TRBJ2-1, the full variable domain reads DGGITQSPKYLFRKEGQNVTLSCEQNLNHDAMYWYRQDPGQGLRLIYYSQIVNDFQKGDIAEGYSVSREKKESFPLTVTSAQKNPTAFYLCASSIYTYNEQFFGPGTRLTVL.

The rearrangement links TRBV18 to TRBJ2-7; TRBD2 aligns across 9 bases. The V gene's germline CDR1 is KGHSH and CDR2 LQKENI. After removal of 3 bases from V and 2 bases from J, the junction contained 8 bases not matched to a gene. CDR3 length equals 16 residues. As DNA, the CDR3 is TGTGCCAGCTCACCCAGACTGACTAGCGGTCCCTACGAGCAGTACTTC. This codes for CASSPRLTSGPYEQYF.

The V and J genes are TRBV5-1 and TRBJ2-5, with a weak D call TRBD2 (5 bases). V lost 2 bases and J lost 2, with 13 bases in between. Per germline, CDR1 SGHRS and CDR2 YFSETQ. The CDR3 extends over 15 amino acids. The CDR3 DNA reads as TGCGCCAGCAGCTTCGCGGTAGCGAAGCAAGAGACCCAGTACTTC. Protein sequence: CASSFAVAKQETQYF.

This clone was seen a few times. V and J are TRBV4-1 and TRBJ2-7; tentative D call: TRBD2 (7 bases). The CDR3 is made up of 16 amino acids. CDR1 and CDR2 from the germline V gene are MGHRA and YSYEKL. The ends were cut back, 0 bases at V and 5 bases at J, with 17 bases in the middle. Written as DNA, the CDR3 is TGCGCCAGCAGCCAAGATAGGGGGGAGGGCCGGGACGAGCAGTACTTC. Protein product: CASSQDRGEGRDEQYF.

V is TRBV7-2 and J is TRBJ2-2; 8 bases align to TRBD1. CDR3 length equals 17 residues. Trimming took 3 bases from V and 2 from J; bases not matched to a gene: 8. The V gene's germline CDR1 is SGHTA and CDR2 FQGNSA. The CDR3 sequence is CASSFPTGGANTGELFF. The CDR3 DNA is TGTGCCAGCAGCTTCCCAACAGGGGGTGCCAACACCGGGGAGCTGTTTTTT.

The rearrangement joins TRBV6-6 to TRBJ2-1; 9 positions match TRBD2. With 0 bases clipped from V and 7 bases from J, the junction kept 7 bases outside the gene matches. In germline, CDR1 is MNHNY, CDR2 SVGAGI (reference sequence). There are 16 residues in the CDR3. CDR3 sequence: CASSYSPGLAQNEQFF. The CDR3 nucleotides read TGTGCCAGCAGTTACTCACCGGGACTAGCCCAAAATGAGCAGTTCTTC.

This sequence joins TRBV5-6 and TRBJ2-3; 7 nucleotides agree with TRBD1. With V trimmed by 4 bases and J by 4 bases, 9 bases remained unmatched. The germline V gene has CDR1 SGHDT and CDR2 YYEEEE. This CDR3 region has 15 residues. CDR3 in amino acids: CASSGRGPIADTQYF. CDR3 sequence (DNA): TGTGCCAGCAGCGGAAGGGGGCCGATTGCAGATACGCAGTATTTT.

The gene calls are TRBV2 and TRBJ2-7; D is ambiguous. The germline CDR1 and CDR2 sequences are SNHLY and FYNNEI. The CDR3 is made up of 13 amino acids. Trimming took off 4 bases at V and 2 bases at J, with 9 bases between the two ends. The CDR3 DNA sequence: TGTGCCAGCAGTGGAGGAGTGCCCTACGAGCAGTACTTC. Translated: CASSGGVPYEQYF.

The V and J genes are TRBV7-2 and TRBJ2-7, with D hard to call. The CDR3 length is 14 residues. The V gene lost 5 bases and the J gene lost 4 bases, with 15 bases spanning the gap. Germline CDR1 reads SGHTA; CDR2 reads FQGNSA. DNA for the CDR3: TGTGCCAGCAGCCAAACAGCAAATGGATACGAGCAGTACTTC. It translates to CASSQTANGYEQYF.

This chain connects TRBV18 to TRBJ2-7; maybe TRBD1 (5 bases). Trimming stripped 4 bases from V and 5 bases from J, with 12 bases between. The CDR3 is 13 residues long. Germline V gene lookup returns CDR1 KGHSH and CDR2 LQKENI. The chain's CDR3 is CASSQGFGDEQYV. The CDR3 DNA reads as TGTGCCAGCTCACAGGGGTTCGGCGACGAGCAGTACGTC.